This T cell receptor (beta chain) was sequenced for a study of T cell repertoires in cytomegalovirus infection. As for the study in general: Both CMV infection and a matching HLA type were indicated by public TCR beta signatures.

Germline V gene sequence: CDR1 WSHSY, CDR2 SAAADI. This CDR3 is built from 14 residues. Losses at the gene ends were 8 bases for V and 3 bases for J; bases not matched to a gene: 5. From the reads, TCRdb called clonotypes with MiXCR, one entry per CDR3 protein. Of a few hundred thousand distinct CDR3 sequences in the sample, around 13% were seen once. Study-level points and caveats: Predominance within the ex vivo response was attributable to HLA-C-restricted CMV-specific TCR beta clonotypes.

Note on this clonotype: Antigen unknown.

This sequence was found in a human donor in good health (CMV status not recorded). Some clones in this sample may be carry-over from other donors' samples. Sequenced sample: PBMCs. This chain connects TRBV10-2 to TRBJ2-2, with 8 bases that match TRBD1. Written as DNA, the CDR3 is TGCGCCAGCCTGGACAGGGACGACACCGGGGAGCTGTTTTTT. Its protein product is CASLDRDDTGELFF.